The T cell receptor (beta chain) described here comes from a study of spatial heterogeneity in lung cancer. Study results and caveats: Among blood samples, ubiquitous expanded tumor TCRs appeared more at resection than at follow-up.

This clonotype was found many times. Its cognate antigen is unknown. Sample time point: sample taken at primary tumor resection. Between the trimmed V and J ends, which lost 6 bases and 3 bases, there was a span of 12 bases. The CDR3 length is 14 residues. The germline gives CDR1 SNHLY, CDR2 FYNNEI. TCRdb processed the 5' RACE reads anew with MiXCR; each CDR3 protein has one entry. The repertoire includes tens of thousands of distinct CDR3 sequences, approximately 12% of them detected once, and about 38% sits in the top ten. Sequences were derived from PBMCs, sampled at surgery. V usage is TRBV2 and J usage is TRBJ1-5, with D unresolved. The TCR comes from a male donor with early-stage non-small cell lung cancer. CDR3 bases: TGTGCCAGCAGCCCCACCAATATCAATCAGCCCCAGCATTTT. Its translation is CASSPTNINQPQHF.